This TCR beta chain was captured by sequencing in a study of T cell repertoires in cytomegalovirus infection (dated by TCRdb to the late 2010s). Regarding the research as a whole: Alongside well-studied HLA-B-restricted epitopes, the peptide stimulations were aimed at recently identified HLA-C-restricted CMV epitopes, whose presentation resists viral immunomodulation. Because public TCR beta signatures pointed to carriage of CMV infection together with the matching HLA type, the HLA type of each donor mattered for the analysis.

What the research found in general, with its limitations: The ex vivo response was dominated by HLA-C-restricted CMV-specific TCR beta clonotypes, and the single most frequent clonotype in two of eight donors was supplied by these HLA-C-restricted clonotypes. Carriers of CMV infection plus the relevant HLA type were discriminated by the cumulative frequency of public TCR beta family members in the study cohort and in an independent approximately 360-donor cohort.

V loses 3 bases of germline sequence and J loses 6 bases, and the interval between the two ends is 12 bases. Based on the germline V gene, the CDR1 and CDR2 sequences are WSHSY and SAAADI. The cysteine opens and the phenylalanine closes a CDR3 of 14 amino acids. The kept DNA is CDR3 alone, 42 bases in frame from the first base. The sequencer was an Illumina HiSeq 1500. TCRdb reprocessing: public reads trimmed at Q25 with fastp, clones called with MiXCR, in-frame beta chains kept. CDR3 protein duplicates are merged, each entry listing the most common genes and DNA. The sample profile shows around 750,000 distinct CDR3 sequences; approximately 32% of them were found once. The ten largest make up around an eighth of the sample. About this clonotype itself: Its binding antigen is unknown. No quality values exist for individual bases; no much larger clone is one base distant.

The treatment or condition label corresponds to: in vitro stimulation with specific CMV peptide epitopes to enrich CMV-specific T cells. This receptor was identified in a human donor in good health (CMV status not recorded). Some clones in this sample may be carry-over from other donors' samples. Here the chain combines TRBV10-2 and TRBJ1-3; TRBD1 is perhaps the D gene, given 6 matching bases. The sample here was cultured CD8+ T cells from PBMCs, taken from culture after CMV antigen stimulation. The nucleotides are TGCGCCAGCAGTGACAGGGGCAGGGAAAACACCATATATTTT. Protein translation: CASSDRGRENTIYF.